These 25 T cell receptor beta chains share one sample of origin, sequenced in a study of blood T cell repertoires in COVID-19. Some clones are missing from TCRdb's copy, which holds only in-frame ones; the method was immunoSEQ multiplex PCR. The repertoire holds 200,000 to 250,000 clones, around three quarters seen once, with more than 7% in the top ten. Sequencing was performed on peripheral blood. These receptors originate from a woman in her seventies with acute or convalescent COVID-19.

The CDR3 bases are TGTGCCAGCACCCTAGGGGGCGCGGGGGAGACCCAGTACTTC. This sequence encodes CASTLGGAGETQYF. This chain uses TRBV6-5 with TRBJ2-5, with TRBD1 as a possible D gene (7 bases). The CDR3 totals 14 residues. Germline loops: CDR1 MNHEY, CDR2 SVGAGI. Trimming pared 7 bases from V and 5 bases from J, leaving 17 bases between.

J is TRBJ1-1 and V is TRBV5-1, with 10 bases aligning to TRBD1. The CDR3 covers 15 residues. The ends lost 6 bases at V and 1 base at J; junction bases unmatched: 6. Germline CDR1 and CDR2: SGHRS and YFSETQ. The CDR3 DNA sequence: TGCGCCAGCAATTTAGGGACAGGGGCGAACACTGAAGCTTTCTTT. It codes for CASNLGTGANTEAFF.

This clone appeared a single time. The chain is built from TRBV6-5 and TRBJ2-7; TRBD1 matches at 8 bases. Germline CDR1 MNHEY, CDR2 SVGAGI. This CDR3 spans 15 amino acids. Trimming cost V 8 bases and J 1 base; bases outside gene matches: 10. CDR3 DNA sequence: TGTGCCAGCGTTAATGTCAGGACAGGGTCCTACGAGCAGTACTTC. It codes for CASVNVRTGSYEQYF.

This clone was seen a single time. V usage is TRBV30 and J usage is TRBJ1-5, with TRBD1 identical over 9 bases. There are 14 residues in the CDR3. Germline trimming cut 2 bases from V and 6 bases from J; bases unmatched to any gene: 5. Germline lookup yields CDR1 GTSNPN and CDR2 SVGIG (reference sequence). Written as DNA, the CDR3 is TGTGCCTGGAGTCGGACAGGGGTAGCTCAGCCCCAGCATTTT. As protein: CAWSRTGVAQPQHF.

V is TRBV7-2 and J is TRBJ2-5; D gene unclear. Trimming took off 5 bases at V and 2 bases at J, with 12 bases between the two ends. CDR3 size: 14 residues. The germline V gene encodes CDR1 SGHTA and CDR2 FQGNSA. This chain's CDR3 is CASSATVNQETQYF. The CDR3 DNA reads TGTGCCAGCAGCGCCACAGTGAATCAAGAGACCCAGTACTTC. The full variable domain, with the rest looked up from reference TRBV7-2 and TRBJ2-5, is GAGVSQSPSNKVTEKGKDVELRCDPISGHTALYWYRQSLGQGLEFLIYFQGNSAPDKSGLPSDRFSAERTGGSVSTLTIQRTQQEDSAVYLCASSATVNQETQYFGPGTRLLVL.

Regarding this clone: At one boundary the junction diverges from the germline segment, which might be a read error. The chain uses TRBV2 and TRBJ1-5; 7 bases fit TRBD1. The CDR3 is made up of 17 amino acids. Germline CDR1 SNHLY, CDR2 FYNNEI. The CDR3 region has the DNA TGTGCCAGCAATAGGGAAACTAGCGGGACAGACAATCGGCCCCAGCATTTT. It is translated as CASNRETSGTDNRPQHF. The full variable domain, completed using reference TRBV2 and TRBJ1-5, is EPEVTQTPSHQVTQMGQEVILRCVPISNHLYFYWYRQILGQKVEFLVSFYNNEISEKSEIFDDQFSVERPDGSNFTLKIRSTKLEDSAMYFCASNRETSGTDNRPQHFGDGTRLSIL.

This clone was counted a few times. This chain uses TRBV7-9 with TRBJ2-7; D gene unclear. The germline CDR1 and CDR2 sequences are SEHNR and FQNEAQ (reference sequence). The CDR3 has 14 residues. Deletions cut 2 bases from V and 2 bases from J, with 10 bases between. The DNA for the CDR3 is TGTGCCAGCAGCTTATTATTCGGAGCCTACGAGCAGTACTTC. This gives the protein CASSLLFGAYEQYF. Complete variable domain (other parts from reference TRBV7-9 and TRBJ2-7): DTGVSQNPRHKITKRGQNVTFRCDPISEHNRLYWYRQTLGQGPEFLTYFQNEAQLEKSRLLSDRFSAERPKGSFSTLEIQRTEQGDSAMYLCASSLLFGAYEQYFGPGTRLTVT.

This chain links TRBV7-8 with TRBJ2-1; D not certain. The CDR3 spans 13 residues. Germline V CDR1 and CDR2: SGHVS, FQNEAQ. V was shortened by 1 base and J by 4 bases, with 5 bases between the two germline ends. CDR3 residues: CASSLGRYNEQFF. CDR3 in DNA: TGTGCCAGCAGCTTAGGCAGGTACAATGAGCAGTTCTTC.

The rearrangement joins TRBV6-1 to TRBJ2-1; 16 nucleotides match TRBD2. The germline V gene has CDR1 MNHNS and CDR2 SASEGT. Trimming at V came to 2 bases and at J to 15 bases, leaving 13 bases not matched to a gene. The CDR3 runs to 17 residues. CDR3 sequence reads: CASSEFYSGTSGGAVFF. CDR3 DNA sequence: TGTGCCAGCAGTGAATTCTATTCGGGGACTAGCGGGGGGGCAGTGTTCTTC.

V usage is TRBV4-1 and J usage is TRBJ2-5; D is uncertain. V lost 0 bases and J lost 0, with 8 bases in between. The germline V gene encodes CDR1 MGHRA and CDR2 YSYEKL. The CDR3 contains 15 residues. In nucleotides, the CDR3 is TGCGCCAGCAGCCAAGATCAAACTAACCAAGAGACCCAGTACTTC. It translates to CASSQDQTNQETQYF.

This clone was observed a handful of times. This chain joins TRBV10-3 and TRBJ1-1; tentatively, D is TRBD1 (5 bases). V lost 3 bases to trimming and J lost 4 bases, with 12 bases between them. The CDR3 is made up of 14 amino acids. Germline loops: CDR1 ENHRY, CDR2 SYGVKD. Here the CDR3 reads CAISDSGVSTEAFF. The CDR3 region has the DNA TGTGCCATCAGTGACTCGGGGGTATCCACTGAAGCTTTCTTT.

The gene calls are TRBV27 and TRBJ2-7; perhaps TRBD2 as D (6 bases). Trimming took off 5 bases at V and 1 base at J, with 15 bases between the two ends. From germline, CDR1 is MNHEY and CDR2 SMNVEV (reference sequence). This CDR3 spans 15 amino acids. CDR3 region: CASSGGLSRSYEQYF. DNA of the CDR3: TGTGCCAGCAGTGGGGGACTGTCCCGATCCTACGAGCAGTACTTC.

There are a few counts of this clone. The V and J genes are TRBV19 and TRBJ1-5, with D unresolved. The CDR3 is 15 residues long. Germline lookup yields CDR1 LNHDA and CDR2 SQIVND (reference sequence). V lost 6 bases and J 2 bases, leaving 14 bases between the germline ends. CDR3 region: CASSLSLSGNQPQHF. The CDR3 DNA follows: TGTGCCAGTAGCCTATCACTTTCTGGCAATCAGCCCCAGCATTTT.

This clone showed up just once. The chain employs TRBV11-1 and TRBJ2-2; maybe TRBD2 (6 bases). The CDR3 extends over 15 amino acids. Germline values: CDR1 SGHAT, CDR2 FQDESV (reference sequence). V was clipped by 1 base and J by 3 bases, with 9 bases between them. The CDR3 coding sequence is TGTGCCAGCAGCTTAGACCAGCGGGACACCGGGGAGCTGTTTTTT. Protein: CASSLDQRDTGELFF.

The chain recombines TRBV30 with TRBJ1-2; 8 nucleotides match TRBD1. After removal of 2 bases from V and 8 bases from J, the junction contained 7 bases not matched to a gene. The CDR3 covers 13 residues. Germline lookup yields CDR1 GTSNPN and CDR2 SVGIG (reference sequence). CDR3 DNA sequence: TGTGCCTGGAGTTTATCGACAGGGGTGGGCTACACCTTC. Translation gives CAWSLSTGVGYTF.

This chain joins TRBV7-2 and TRBJ2-5; 7 bases fit TRBD2. V was clipped by 1 base and J by 12 bases; unmatched bases: 5. CDR1 is SGHTA, CDR2 FQGNSA, per germline. This CDR3 region has 12 residues. Written as DNA, the CDR3 is TGTGCCAGCAGCTTAGGCCAAGGGACTAAGTACTTC. This encodes CASSLGQGTKYF.

The CDR3 coding sequence is TGTGCCAGCAGCGTTGACAGTCCCTCCTACGAGCAGTACTTC. Protein sequence: CASSVDSPSYEQYF. The chain couples TRBV7-8 to TRBJ2-7, with D possibly TRBD1 on 5 matching bases. The CDR3 runs to 14 residues. Germline V lookup: CDR1 SGHVS, CDR2 FQNEAQ. V was cut by 5 bases and J by 0 bases, with 11 bases left in between.

CDR3 region: CAGVRGQDRKGHGYTF. CDR3 bases: TGTGCCGGCGTCCGGGGACAGGATCGCAAAGGGCATGGCTACACCTTC. The rearrangement joins TRBV21-1 to TRBJ1-2; the D segment call TRBD1 is taken from the table without a DNA check. TRBV21-1 is annotated as a pseudogene. The CDR3 runs to 16 residues.

The chain recombines TRBV5-1 with TRBJ2-5; the D is unclear. In germline, CDR1 is SGHRS, CDR2 YFSETQ. Trimming left V 2 bases short and J 3 bases short, with 11 bases between. The CDR3 is made up of 14 amino acids. The CDR3 reads CASSFFEAKETQYF. DNA of the CDR3: TGCGCCAGCAGCTTTTTTGAGGCCAAAGAGACCCAGTACTTC. The entire variable domain, with the rest obtained from reference TRBV5-1 and TRBJ2-5, is as follows: KAGVTQTPRYLIKTRGQQVTLSCSPISGHRSVSWYQQTPGQGLQFLFEYFSETQRNKGNFPGRFSGRQFSNSRSEMNVSTLELGDSALYLCASSFFEAKETQYFGPGTRLLVL.

The CDR3: CASSYSGVNTEAFF. The CDR3 DNA sequence: TGTGCCAGCAGCTACTCAGGGGTGAACACTGAAGCTTTCTTT. The chain employs TRBV11-3 and TRBJ1-1, with a weak D call TRBD1 (6 bases). Per germline, CDR1 SGHNT and CDR2 YENEEA. The V and J ends lost 4 bases and 0 bases respectively, with 9 bases between them. The CDR3 runs to 14 residues. Combining the CDR3 with reference TRBV11-3 and TRBJ1-1 gives the whole variable domain EAGVVQSPRYKIIEKKQPVAFWCNPISGHNTLYWYLQNLGQGPELLIRYENEEAVDDSQLPKDRFSAERLKGVDSTLKIQPAELGDSAVYLCASSYSGVNTEAFFGQGTRLTVV.

This clone showed up just a few times. The chain recombines TRBV2 with TRBJ2-7, with 7 bases matching TRBD1. V gave up 6 bases and J gave up 0 bases; unmatched junction bases: 5. CDR1 and CDR2 (germline): SNHLY, FYNNEI. The CDR3 covers 14 residues. The CDR3 reads CASRDRARSYEQYF. The DNA for the CDR3 is TGTGCCAGCAGAGACAGGGCTCGCTCCTACGAGCAGTACTTC.

The rearrangement joins TRBV6-4 to TRBJ2-3; D ambiguous. Germline CDR1 reads MRHNA; CDR2 reads SNTAGT. V lost 0 bases and J 2 bases, leaving 9 bases between the germline ends. This CDR3 comprises 15 residues. CDR3: CASSDSSFPTDTQYF. CDR3 nucleotide sequence: TGTGCCAGCAGTGACTCGAGTTTCCCCACAGATACGCAGTATTTT.

This chain connects TRBV19 to TRBJ2-1, with 9 bases fitting TRBD2. CDR1 is LNHDA, CDR2 SQIVND, per germline (reference sequence). The length of the CDR3 is 14 residues. The J segment lost 6 bases and the V segment lost 8 bases, leaving 8 bases of the junction unmatched. DNA for the CDR3: TGTGCCAGTGGTAGCGGGGGCCTTTCCAATGAGCAGTTCTTC. Amino acids: CASGSGGLSNEQFF.

The chain joins TRBV7-9 to TRBJ2-1; D not certain. The CDR3 consists of 14 residues. Germline V CDR1 and CDR2: SEHNR, FQNEAQ (reference sequence). Trimming removed 1 base from V and 7 bases from J, with 11 bases in between. The CDR3 DNA sequence: TGTGCCAGCAGCTTAGGAACGGGTCTGAATGAGCAGTTCTTC. It yields the protein CASSLGTGLNEQFF.

The chain combines TRBV30 with TRBJ1-5, with 7 nucleotides matching TRBD1. Looked up from germline, CDR1 is GTSNPN and CDR2 is SVGIG (reference sequence). V lost 5 bases to trimming and J lost 3 bases; unmatched junction nucleotides: 4. The CDR3 sequence is 13 residues long. The CDR3 bases are TGTGCCTGGGAACAGGGGCCCAATCAGCCCCAGCATTTT. This translates into CAWEQGPNQPQHF. Filled out from reference TRBV30 and TRBJ1-5, the complete variable domain reads SQTIHQWPATLVQPVGSPLSLECTVEGTSNPNLYWYRQAAGRGLQLLFYSVGIGQISSEVPQNLSASRPQDRQFILSSKKLLLSDSGFYLCAWEQGPNQPQHFGDGTRLSIL.